These 4 T cell receptor beta chains came from one sample sequenced in a study of blood T cell repertoires in COVID-19. TCRdb keeps only in-frame clones here, not all; method: immunoSEQ multiplex PCR. The data show about 200,000 clones, roughly 87% seen once. The source material was peripheral blood. The receptors were sampled from a middle-aged man with active or convalescent COVID-19.

The CDR3 DNA sequence: TGTGCCAGCAGCACGCTCACAGGGGGCACCCAAGAGACCCAGTACTTC. It encodes CASSTLTGGTQETQYF. The chain carries TRBV5-5 and TRBJ2-5; 9 positions agree with TRBD1. The CDR3 has 16 residues. Germline assignment: CDR1 SGHKS and CDR2 YYEKEE (reference sequence). Trimming took 4 bases from V and 1 from J; bases not matched to a gene: 8.

The gene calls are TRBV30 and TRBJ1-6; D ambiguous. CDR3 length: 10 amino acids. The germline gives CDR1 GTSNPN, CDR2 SVGIG (reference sequence). The CDR3 DNA is TGTGCGCGGGAGGATTCACCCCTCCACTTT. Amino acid sequence: CAREDSPLHF.

The chain employs TRBV7-3 and TRBJ2-1; 14 bases are shared with TRBD2. Per germline, CDR1 SGHTA and CDR2 FQGTGA. The length of the CDR3 is 17 residues. The V segment lost 5 bases and the J segment 0 bases; nucleotides outside the gene matches: 3. DNA of the CDR3: TGTGCCAGCAGCCTCGGGACTAGCGGGAGCTCCTACAATGAGCAGTTCTTC. It specifies CASSLGTSGSSYNEQFF.

The genes are TRBV9 and TRBJ2-3; 13 bases align to TRBD2. V lost 2 bases to trimming and J lost 5 bases; unmatched junction nucleotides: 11. Germline V gives CDR1 SGDLS, CDR2 YYNGEE. This CDR3 has 18 amino acids. CDR3 coding DNA: TGTGCCAGCAGCGTTTCAACTAGCGGGAGGGCCCAGGGAGATACGCAGTATTTT. Its translation: CASSVSTSGRAQGDTQYF.